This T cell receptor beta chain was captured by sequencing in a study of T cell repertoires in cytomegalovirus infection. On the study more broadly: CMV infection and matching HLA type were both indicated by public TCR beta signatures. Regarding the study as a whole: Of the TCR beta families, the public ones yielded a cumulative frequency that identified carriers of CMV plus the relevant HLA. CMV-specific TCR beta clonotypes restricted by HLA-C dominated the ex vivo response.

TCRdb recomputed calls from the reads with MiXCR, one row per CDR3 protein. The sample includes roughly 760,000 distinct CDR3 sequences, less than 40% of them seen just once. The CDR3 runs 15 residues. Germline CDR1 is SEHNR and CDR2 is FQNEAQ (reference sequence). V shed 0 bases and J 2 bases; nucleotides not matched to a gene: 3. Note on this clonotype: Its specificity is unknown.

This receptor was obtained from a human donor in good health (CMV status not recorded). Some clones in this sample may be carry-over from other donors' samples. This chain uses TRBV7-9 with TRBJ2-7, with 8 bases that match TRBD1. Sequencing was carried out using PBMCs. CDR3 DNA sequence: TGTGCCAGCAGCTTAGCTTCGGGACAGGCCTACGAGCAGTACTTC. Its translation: CASSLASGQAYEQYF.